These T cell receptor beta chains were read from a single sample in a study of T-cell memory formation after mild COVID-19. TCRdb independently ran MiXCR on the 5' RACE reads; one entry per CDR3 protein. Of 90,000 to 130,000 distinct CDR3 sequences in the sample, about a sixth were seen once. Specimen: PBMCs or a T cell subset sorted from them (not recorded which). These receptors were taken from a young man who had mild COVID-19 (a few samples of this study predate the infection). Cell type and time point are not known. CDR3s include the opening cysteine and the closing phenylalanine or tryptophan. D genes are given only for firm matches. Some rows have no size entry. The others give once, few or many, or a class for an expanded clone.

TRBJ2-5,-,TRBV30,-,TGTGCCTGGGGGAGAAGCCTTCAAGAGACCCAGTACTTC,CAWGRSLQETQYF
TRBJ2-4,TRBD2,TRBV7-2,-,TGTGCCAGCAGCTTTACCCTCCTAGCGGGGAATGGAGCCAAAAACATTCAGTACTTC,CASSFTLLAGNGAKNIQYF
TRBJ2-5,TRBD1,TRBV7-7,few,TGTGCTAGCAGCTTGAGAACAGGGGACGAAGAGACCCAGTACTTC,CASSLRTGDEETQYF
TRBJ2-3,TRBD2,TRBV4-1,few,TGCGCCAGCAGCCACGCCCCCGCGGGGGGGTCAGATACGCAGTATTTT,CASSHAPAGGSDTQYF
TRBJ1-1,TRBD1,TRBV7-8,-,TGTGCCAGCAGCCCTACAGGGGTGAACACTGAAGCTTTCTTT,CASSPTGVNTEAFF
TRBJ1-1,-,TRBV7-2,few,TGTGCCAGCAGCTTTAGGAACACTGAAGCTTTCTTT,CASSFRNTEAFF
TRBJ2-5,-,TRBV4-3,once,TGCGCCAGCAGCCAAGGGGCGTTCAGGAACCGAGAGACCCAGTACTTC,CASSQGAFRNRETQYF
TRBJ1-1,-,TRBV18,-,TGTGCCAGCTCACCCACAGGGCATGAAGCTTTCTTT,CASSPTGHEAFF
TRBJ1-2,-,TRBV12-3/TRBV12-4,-,TGTGCCAGCAGTTTAACCGGGGGGTCCCCCTATGGCTACACCTTC,CASSLTGGSPYGYTF
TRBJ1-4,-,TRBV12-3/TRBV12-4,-,TGTGCCACCGCCTGGGGCGGGACTGGGGAAAAACTGTTTTTT,CATAWGGTGEKLFF
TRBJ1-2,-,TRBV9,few,TGTGCCAGCAGCCCCCATTATCCGGGACGTTATGGCTACACCTTC,CASSPHYPGRYGYTF
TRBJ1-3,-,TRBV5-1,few,TGCGCCAGCAGCTTAGGGCCTCCGGGAAACACCATATATTTT,CASSLGPPGNTIYF
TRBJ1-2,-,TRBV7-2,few,TGTGCCAGCAGATCCCGGGAGAACTATGGCTACACCTTC,CASRSRENYGYTF
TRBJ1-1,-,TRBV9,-,TGTGCCAGCAGCGTAGGGCCTTGGACTGAAGCTTTCTTT,CASSVGPWTEAFF
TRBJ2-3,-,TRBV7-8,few,TGTGCCAGCAGCCCCCAGGCGGGAAGGAGCACAGATACGCAGTATTTT,CASSPQAGRSTDTQYF
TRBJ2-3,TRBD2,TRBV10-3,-,TGTGCCATCAGGCCCGGGACTACAATCGAAACAGATACGCAGTATTTT,CAIRPGTTIETDTQYF
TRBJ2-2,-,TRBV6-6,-,TGTGCCAGCAGCCTGGGGCCCGGGGAGCTGTTTTTT,CASSLGPGELFF
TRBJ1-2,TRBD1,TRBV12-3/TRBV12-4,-,TGTGCCAGCAGTTGGGACACAGGGGGCCTCTATGGCTACACCTTC,CASSWDTGGLYGYTF
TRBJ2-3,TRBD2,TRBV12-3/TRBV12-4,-,TGTGCCAGCACCCTATTATGGGGGGACTATCCTAGCACAGATACGCAGTATTTT,CASTLLWGDYPSTDTQYF
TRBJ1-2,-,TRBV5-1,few,TGCGCCAGCAGCCCGGGGGGCAGGGGTAACTATGGCTACACCTTC,CASSPGGRGNYGYTF
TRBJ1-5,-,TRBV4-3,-,TGCGCCAGCAGCCAAGATTGGTCGCAGCCCCAGCATTTT,CASSQDWSQPQHF
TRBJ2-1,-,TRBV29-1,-,TGCAGCGTTGAAGGCGGGACCAATGAGCAGTTCTTC,CSVEGGTNEQFF
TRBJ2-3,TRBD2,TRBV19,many,TGTGCCAGTAGTCGACTAGCGGGGGGCCTCACAGATACGCAGTATTTT,CASSRLAGGLTDTQYF
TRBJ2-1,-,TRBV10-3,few,TGTGCCATCAGTGATTCCGGGAGCGGGTCCTACAATGAGCAGTTCTTC,CAISDSGSGSYNEQFF
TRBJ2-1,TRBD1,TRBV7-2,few,TGTGCCAGCAGCTTAGTTCAGGGGGCAAACAATGAGCAGTTCTTC,CASSLVQGANNEQFF
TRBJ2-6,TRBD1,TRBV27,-,TGTGCCAGCAGGACAGGGGGCGCCGGGGCCAACGTCCTGACTTTC,CASRTGGAGANVLTF
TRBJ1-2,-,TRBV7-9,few,TGTGCCAGCAGCCTTAACAGGGCAGGTGGCTACACCTTC,CASSLNRAGGYTF
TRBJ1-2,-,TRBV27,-,TGTGCCAGCAGTTCGTCGGTCCTGACAACTTACTATGGCTACACCTTC,CASSSSVLTTYYGYTF
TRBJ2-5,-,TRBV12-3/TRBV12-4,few,TGTGCCAGCAGTTTTAGAAGGACGGTAGAGACCCAGTACTTC,CASSFRRTVETQYF